The next 27 T cell receptor beta chains were all read from a single sample in a study of response to subunit inactivated influenza vaccine. Each CDR3 protein gets one entry after TCRdb re-called the RT-PCR reads with MiXCR. The sample yields about 540,000 distinct CDR3 sequences, under 30% seen once. The same specimen was also included in a second study, on T cells expressing NK-cell markers. Per that paper: Making the TCR beta cDNA relied on 5'RACE template switching with UMIs.

Source: CD4+ T cells sorted from PBMCs, taken roughly 13 days after vaccination. These TCRs come from a man aged 45-65 years who received an inactivated influenza vaccine.

This clonotype was observed a handful of times. The V and J genes are TRBV21-1 and TRBJ2-5; TRBD2, the table's D call, was not compared with the DNA. TRBV21-1 represents a pseudogene. This CDR3 is 17 amino acids long. The CDR3 is CASSIRTSGGPQETQYF. Here the CDR3 DNA reads TGTGCCAGCAGCATCCGGACTAGCGGGGGGCCCCAAGAGACCCAGTACTTC.

The table lists this clonotype with a few counts. The rearrangement links TRBV6-1 to TRBJ1-6; 7 bases map to TRBD1. Germline CDR1 and CDR2: MNHNS and SASEGT. The CDR3 is 15 residues long. V was pared by 6 bases and J by 10 bases, with 12 bases of the junction left unmatched. Written as DNA, the CDR3 is TGTGCCAGCAGAAATCGGGACAGCGGGGCCTCACCCCTCCACTTT. This gives the protein CASRNRDSGASPLHF.

The chain recombines TRBV18 with TRBJ2-7, with D maybe TRBD1 (6 bases). The V gene's germline CDR1 is KGHSH and CDR2 LQKENI. The CDR3 spans 15 residues. Trimming took 3 bases from V and 3 from J, leaving 15 bases between them. The CDR3 loop reads CASSPKGVFFYEQYF. The CDR3 DNA sequence: TGTGCCAGCTCACCGAAGGGGGTTTTCTTCTACGAGCAGTACTTC.

This clonotype has only a few counts. V usage is TRBV11-2 and J usage is TRBJ1-1, with a tentative D call TRBD1 (6 bases). Germline loops: CDR1 SGHAT, CDR2 FQNNGV. CDR3 size: 15 residues. V was cut by 5 bases and J by 4 bases, with 17 bases left in between. The CDR3 loop is CASSPHRGAGTEAFF. CDR3 sequence (DNA): TGTGCCAGCAGCCCACACCGGGGGGCGGGCACTGAAGCTTTCTTT. The full variable domain, completed using reference TRBV11-2 and TRBJ1-1, is EAGVAQSPRYKIIEKRQSVAFWCNPISGHATLYWYQQILGQGPKLLIQFQNNGVVDDSQLPKDRFSAERLKGVDSTLKIQPAKLEDSAVYLCASSPHRGAGTEAFFGQGTRLTVV.

V is TRBV7-2 and J is TRBJ1-1, with a tentative D call TRBD1 (6 bases). This CDR3 contains 15 residues. CDR1 and CDR2 from the germline V gene are SGHTA and FQGNSA. Trimming took off 5 bases at V and 1 base at J, with 14 bases between the two ends. In DNA, the CDR3 is TGTGCCAGCAGCCCGAGGGGGGAATCGAACACTGAAGCTTTCTTT. Encoded protein: CASSPRGESNTEAFF.

The V gene is TRBV20-1, the J gene TRBJ1-1; possible D gene TRBD1, 6 bases. V shed 0 bases and J shed 3 bases, with 8 bases lying between them. Germline lookup yields CDR1 DFQATT and CDR2 SNEGSKA (reference sequence). The CDR3 has 13 residues. The DNA for the CDR3 is TGCAGTGCTAGAGATTACAGGGACACTGAAGCTTTCTTT. Translated: CSARDYRDTEAFF.

The rearrangement joins TRBV4-1 to TRBJ2-6; 9 nucleotides align to TRBD1. V was pared by 4 bases and J by 0 bases, with 7 bases of the junction left unmatched. Germline V lookup: CDR1 MGHRA, CDR2 YSYEKL. This CDR3 contains 18 residues. The CDR3 DNA reads as TGCGCCAGCAGCCCCTGGGACAGGGAGAGCTCTGGGGCCAACGTCCTGACTTTC. Translating gives CASSPWDRESSGANVLTF.

The J gene is TRBJ2-5, the V gene TRBV28; D remains unclear. The CDR3 is 13 amino acids. Trimming pared 6 bases from V and 5 bases from J, leaving 13 bases between. Per germline, CDR1 MDHEN and CDR2 SYDVKM. This CDR3 reads CASSPTDRETQYF. As DNA, the CDR3 is TGTGCCAGCAGCCCAACAGATAGGGAGACCCAGTACTTC.

The V and J genes are TRBV7-2 and TRBJ2-3, with TRBD2 as a possible D gene (5 bases). Trimming left V 1 base short and J 4 bases short, with 6 bases between. The CDR3 is 13 residues long. Germline CDR1 and CDR2: SGHTA and FQGNSA. CDR3 residues: CASSLGTADTQYF. Written as DNA, the CDR3 is TGTGCCAGCAGCTTAGGGACTGCAGATACGCAGTATTTT.

This clonotype was picked up many times. The chain employs TRBV10-3 and TRBJ2-3; 11 bases align to TRBD2. From germline, CDR1 is ENHRY and CDR2 SYGVKD. The CDR3 consists of 16 residues. Unmatched junction bases numbered 5, after V lost 4 bases and J lost 2 bases. CDR3 in amino acids: CAISGETSGNTDTQYF. The CDR3 nucleotides read TGTGCCATCAGTGGGGAGACTAGCGGGAACACAGATACGCAGTATTTT.

This rearrangement joins TRBV11-2 to TRBJ2-3; no clear D gene. CDR3 length: 14 residues. The germline V gene encodes CDR1 SGHAT and CDR2 FQNNGV. The V and J ends lost 1 base and 6 bases respectively, with 11 bases between them. The CDR3 here is CASSLGSRPDTQYF. The CDR3 region has the DNA TGTGCCAGCAGCTTAGGGTCCCGCCCGGATACGCAGTATTTT.

This sequence joins TRBV12-3 or TRBV12-4 and TRBJ2-7; D is perhaps TRBD1 or TRBD2 (5 bases each). The CDR3 is 13 residues long. The V gene lost 7 bases and the J gene lost 1 base, with 11 bases spanning the gap. The CDR3: CASNRDGSYEQYF. As DNA, the CDR3 is TGTGCCAGCAACCGGGACGGATCCTACGAGCAGTACTTC.

This rearrangement joins TRBV7-9 to TRBJ1-1; D is uncertain. The germline V and J ends were trimmed by 6 bases and 0 bases, with 14 bases remaining between them. This CDR3 has 15 residues. Germline V lookup: CDR1 SEHNR, CDR2 FQNEAQ (reference sequence). This chain's CDR3 is CASRHRAGLNTEAFF. CDR3 DNA: TGTGCCAGCAGGCATAGGGCAGGCTTGAACACTGAAGCTTTCTTT. The variable domain in full, with the rest retrieved from reference TRBV7-9 and TRBJ1-1, is DTGVSQNPRHKITKRGQNVTFRCDPISEHNRLYWYRQTLGQGPEFLTYFQNEAQLEKSRLLSDRFSAERPKGSFSTLEIQRTEQGDSAMYLCASRHRAGLNTEAFFGQGTRLTVV.

The V gene is TRBV5-1, the J gene TRBJ2-7; 11 bases align to TRBD1. J lost 4 bases, V lost 3 bases, and 6 bases had no gene match. CDR3 length: 15 residues. Germline values: CDR1 SGHRS, CDR2 YFSETQ. CDR3 residues: CASSSGTGGPYEQYF. CDR3 DNA sequence: TGCGCCAGCAGCTCGGGGACAGGGGGACCTTACGAGCAGTACTTC. Drawing the rest from reference TRBV5-1 and TRBJ2-7, the complete variable domain is KAGVTQTPRYLIKTRGQQVTLSCSPISGHRSVSWYQQTPGQGLQFLFEYFSETQRNKGNFPGRFSGRQFSNSRSEMNVSTLELGDSALYLCASSSGTGGPYEQYFGPGTRLTVT.

This rearrangement joins TRBV28 to TRBJ2-4; D remains unclear. V was shortened by 7 bases and J by 0 bases, with 10 bases between the two germline ends. CDR3 length equals 14 residues. Germline CDR1 is MDHEN and CDR2 is SYDVKM. CDR3 sequence (DNA): TGTGCCAGCAAGGAGCCCTTAGCCAAAAACATTCAGTACTTC. Protein: CASKEPLAKNIQYF.

The chain links TRBV20-1 to TRBJ2-1; D is possibly TRBD2 (6 bases). The V end lost 8 bases, the J end lost 0 bases, and 20 bases lay between the germline ends. Germline CDR1 is DFQATT and CDR2 is SNEGSKA (reference sequence). The CDR3 is made up of 16 amino acids. CDR3 sequence reads: CSPEGGSGSSYNEQFF. In DNA, the CDR3 is TGCAGTCCGGAGGGAGGTTCGGGATCCTCCTACAATGAGCAGTTCTTC.

This rearrangement joins TRBV7-3 to TRBJ2-1; TRBD2 might be the D (6 bases). The CDR3 extends over 15 amino acids. V lost 2 bases to trimming and J lost 5 bases, with 13 bases between them. Germline V gene data show CDR1 as SGHTA and CDR2 as FQGTGA. The CDR3 protein is CASSLGSGRNNEQFF. DNA for the CDR3: TGTGCCAGCAGCTTAGGTTCAGGGAGGAACAATGAGCAGTTCTTC.

This chain uses TRBV12-3 or TRBV12-4 with TRBJ2-3; 9 bases match TRBD1. The CDR3 has 17 residues. Losses at the gene ends were 2 bases for V and 4 bases for J; bases not matched to a gene: 10. The CDR3 DNA follows: TGTGCCAGCAGTTTACTACCGGGACAGGGACTTGCAGATACGCAGTATTTT. It translates to CASSLLPGQGLADTQYF.

This clonotype was detected only a few times. The chain recombines TRBV6-2 or TRBV6-3 with TRBJ2-5, with D possibly matching TRBD2 (5 bases). V was shortened by 8 bases and J by 2 bases, with 12 bases between the two germline ends. The germline CDR1 and CDR2 sequences are MNHEY and SVGEGT. The CDR3 sequence is 13 residues long. CDR3 nucleotide sequence: TGTGCCAGCTGCAGAACTAGACAAGAGACCCAGTACTTC. Translating it yields CASCRTRQETQYF.

The CDR3 DNA follows: TGTGCCAGCAGCCGCCACAGGGGAGGTGGGTTCTCTGGGGCCAACGTCCTGACTTTC. Translation: CASSRHRGGGFSGANVLTF. This chain uses TRBV4-2 with TRBJ2-6; TRBD1 might be the D (7 bases). This CDR3 spans 19 amino acids. V lost 4 bases and J 0 bases, leaving 19 bases between the germline ends. Germline values: CDR1 LGHNA, CDR2 YNFKEQ.

The chain recombines TRBV28 with TRBJ1-2; no clear D gene. Germline CDR1 and CDR2: MDHEN and SYDVKM. CDR3 size: 13 residues. V was pared by 8 bases and J by 8 bases, with 18 bases between. DNA of the CDR3: TGTGCCAGCCGTGGCAGGCTATATGGAGGCTACACCTTC. Amino acid sequence: CASRGRLYGGYTF.

V gene TRBV12-3 or TRBV12-4 combines with J gene TRBJ1-1; 7 nucleotides line up with TRBD1. The length of the CDR3 is 14 residues. Losses at the gene ends were 5 bases for V and 6 bases for J; bases not matched to a gene: 9. CDR3 protein: CASSPGQPYPEAFF. In DNA, the CDR3 is TGTGCCAGCAGTCCGGGACAGCCGTACCCTGAAGCTTTCTTT.

The sample holds many counts of this clonotype. This chain uses TRBV10-3 with TRBJ2-1, with 8 bases that match TRBD2. This CDR3 has 15 amino acids. Germline lookup yields CDR1 ENHRY and CDR2 SYGVKD. V shed 6 bases, J shed 6 bases, and the junction held 10 bases outside the gene matches. The CDR3 region has the DNA TGTGCCATCAGCGGAGGGCCAACTAGCGGCAATGAGCAGTTCTTC. Translated, it gives CAISGGPTSGNEQFF.

This chain links TRBV7-2 with TRBJ1-4; 7 bases align to TRBD1. The CDR3 sequence is 15 residues long. Germline CDR1 reads SGHTA; CDR2 reads FQGNSA. With 5 bases clipped from V and 7 bases from J, the junction kept 10 bases outside the gene matches. Here the CDR3 DNA reads TGTGCCAGCAGCCCCGACAGGGCTGTCGGTGAAAAACTGTTTTTT. The encoded protein is CASSPDRAVGEKLFF.

The chain carries TRBV2 and TRBJ2-7, with D perhaps matching TRBD1 or TRBD2 (5 bases each). Trimming shortened V by 8 bases and J by 3 bases, and 17 bases separated the two germline ends. Per germline, CDR1 SNHLY and CDR2 FYNNEI. The CDR3 is 14 residues long. CDR3 region: CASLANRDDYEQYF. Written as DNA, the CDR3 is TGTGCCAGCCTAGCCAACCGGGACGACTACGAGCAGTACTTC.

This clonotype was detected only a few times. This chain links TRBV10-3 with TRBJ2-7; TRBD2 aligns across 9 bases. CDR1 is ENHRY and CDR2 is SYGVKD in the germline V gene. J lost 0 bases, V lost 8 bases, and 5 bases had no gene match. This CDR3 spans 14 amino acids. The CDR3 sequence is CAIRRTSDSYEQYF. The CDR3 bases are TGTGCCATCCGGAGGACTAGCGACTCCTACGAGCAGTACTTC.

The chain recombines TRBV7-2 with TRBJ2-2, with D perhaps matching TRBD2 (5 bases). The CDR3 runs 15 residues. Trimming cost V 1 base and J 5 bases, with 11 bases left between them. Germline V CDR1 and CDR2: SGHTA, FQGNSA. The CDR3 sequence is CASSLVATRTGELFF. The DNA for the CDR3 is TGTGCCAGCAGCTTAGTAGCGACTCGAACCGGGGAGCTGTTTTTT.